This T cell receptor beta chain was observed in a study of cytomegalovirus exposure and HLA in healthy donors. A multiplex PCR was run with 60 Vbeta primers and 13 Jbeta primers. The data were produced by immunoSEQ multiplex PCR, yet TCRdb's version contains in-frame clones alone and is incomplete. The sample shows approximately 89,000 clones, around 76% of them seen only once. This TCR was sampled from a man under 40 in good health and CMV-seropositive. Sequencing was performed on PBMCs.

The CDR3 sequence is CASSQEAGGGTDTQYF. DNA for the CDR3: TGCGCCAGCAGCCAAGAAGCAGGGGGCGGCACAGATACGCAGTATTTT. The chain carries TRBV4-1 and TRBJ2-3, with TRBD1 matching over 8 bases. Germline V gene lookup returns CDR1 MGHRA and CDR2 YSYEKL. V lost 0 bases to trimming and J lost 1 base; unmatched junction nucleotides: 3. The CDR3 runs 16 residues.